These 18 T cell receptor beta chains came from one sample sequenced in a study of cytomegalovirus exposure and HLA in healthy donors. The PCR made use of 60 Vbeta and 13 Jbeta primers. Profiled with immunoSEQ multiplex PCR; TCRdb holds only in-frame clones, not every one. The sample carries 150,000 to 200,000 clones, 75% to 85% recorded once. The source material was PBMCs. These receptors originate from a woman aged 25 to 45 in good health and CMV-seropositive.

This clone was seen only a few times. The chain recombines TRBV19 with TRBJ2-3; D may be TRBD1 (6 bases). The V end was cut by 7 bases, the J end by 0 bases, with 17 bases between. Germline-derived CDR1 and CDR2 are LNHDA and SQIVND (reference sequence). This CDR3 comprises 16 residues. The CDR3 here is CASTTGRLASTDTQYF. DNA of the CDR3: TGTGCCAGTACAACAGGGCGCCTAGCTAGCACAGATACGCAGTATTTT.

CDR3 loop: CASSLGTGGGEKLFF. The CDR3 DNA reads as TGTGCCAGTAGTCTCGGGACAGGGGGCGGTGAAAAACTGTTTTTT. This rearrangement joins TRBV19 to TRBJ1-4, with TRBD1 matching 12 bases. The V segment lost 5 bases and the J segment 7 bases; nucleotides outside the gene matches: 5. The CDR3 is 15 amino acids. The germline V gene has CDR1 LNHDA and CDR2 SQIVND (reference sequence).

This chain connects TRBV4-3 to TRBJ2-3; 11 nucleotides match TRBD2. The CDR3 is made up of 17 amino acids. CDR1 is LGHNA, CDR2 YSLEER, per germline. The V segment lost 0 bases and the J segment 4 bases; nucleotides outside the gene matches: 6. CDR3 sequence (DNA): TGCGCCAGCAGCCAAGACCTAGCGGGAGGAAACCCAGATACGCAGTATTTT. Its protein product is CASSQDLAGGNPDTQYF.

Regarding this clone: Other DNA sequences in this sample translate to the same CDR3. The chain joins TRBV18 to TRBJ1-1; D remains ambiguous. The V gene lost 3 bases and the J gene lost 1 base, with 6 bases spanning the gap. Germline CDR1 is KGHSH and CDR2 is LQKENI. There are 13 residues in the CDR3. The DNA of the CDR3 is TGTGCCAGCTCACCCGGGGAGAACACTGAAGCTTTCTTT. Residues: CASSPGENTEAFF.

The CDR3 sequence: CASSAGENNEQFF. In nucleotides, the CDR3 is TGTGCCAGCTCGGCGGGAGAGAACAATGAGCAGTTCTTC. The gene calls are TRBV28 and TRBJ2-1; TRBD2 matches 7 bases. J gave up 5 bases and V 8 bases, and 6 bases lay outside the gene matches. Looked up from germline, CDR1 is MDHEN and CDR2 is SYDVKM. CDR3 length: 13 residues.

This clone was counted between two and nine times. The J gene is TRBJ2-2, the V gene TRBV2; 9 bases align to TRBD2. CDR3 length: 17 amino acids. CDR1 SNHLY and CDR2 FYNNEI come from the germline V gene. With V trimmed by 0 bases and J by 4 bases, 6 bases remained unmatched. This CDR3 reads CASSEAGLASGTGELFF. In DNA, the CDR3 is TGTGCCAGCAGTGAAGCAGGACTAGCGTCGGGCACCGGGGAGCTGTTTTTT.

This chain links TRBV10-3 with TRBJ2-5; the D gene is possibly TRBD1 (6 bases). CDR1 and CDR2 (germline): ENHRY, SYGVKD. Trimming stripped 4 bases from V and 4 bases from J, with 13 bases between. The CDR3 is 14 amino acids. The CDR3 DNA reads as TGTGCCATCAGTGGCAGGGGCGGTTTAGAGACCCAGTACTTC. Its translation is CAISGRGGLETQYF.

The CDR3 DNA is TGCGCCAGCAGCTTTAAGTCGTCCGGGACAGGGTCCTACAATGAGCAGTTCTTC. Translation gives CASSFKSSGTGSYNEQFF. This chain uses TRBV5-1 with TRBJ2-1; 9 positions match TRBD1. Germline loops: CDR1 SGHRS, CDR2 YFSETQ. The CDR3 contains 18 residues. V lost 2 bases, J lost 1 base, and 10 bases stayed unmatched.

V is TRBV5-1 and J is TRBJ2-3, with 10 positions matching TRBD2. Losses at the gene ends were 3 bases for V and 6 bases for J; bases not matched to a gene: 7. The germline V gene encodes CDR1 SGHRS and CDR2 YFSETQ. The CDR3 spans 15 residues. This CDR3 is CASSYSGTSEDTQYF. CDR3 sequence (DNA): TGCGCCAGCAGCTACTCCGGGACTAGCGAGGATACGCAGTATTTT.

This clone was picked up one time. The chain joins TRBV2 to TRBJ2-3, with D tentatively TRBD2 (5 bases). V shed 6 bases and J shed 2 bases, with 6 bases lying between them. This CDR3 is 12 amino acids long. Germline-derived CDR1 and CDR2 are SNHLY and FYNNEI. The CDR3 sequence: CASRGDTDTQYF. Here the CDR3 DNA reads TGTGCCAGCAGGGGAGACACAGATACGCAGTATTTT. Complete variable domain (other parts from reference TRBV2 and TRBJ2-3): EPEVTQTPSHQVTQMGQEVILRCVPISNHLYFYWYRQILGQKVEFLVSFYNNEISEKSEIFDDQFSVERPDGSNFTLKIRSTKLEDSAMYFCASRGDTDTQYFGPGTRLTVL.

This clone was counted a few times. An end of the junction does not agree with germline; a read error may underlie this. The V call is TRBV11-1, the J call TRBJ2-7, with unresolved D. The CDR3 is 14 residues long. Per germline, CDR1 SGHAT and CDR2 FQDESV (reference sequence). CDR3 nucleotides: TGTGCCACCAGCTCGGCAGGAAGCTCCTACGAGCAGTACTTC. The encoded protein is CATSSAGSSYEQYF.

The gene calls are TRBV7-9 and TRBJ1-1; TRBD1 matches at 8 bases. The CDR3 extends over 18 amino acids. V was pared by 5 bases and J by 0 bases, with 14 bases of the junction left unmatched. Germline assignment: CDR1 SEHNR and CDR2 FQNEAQ (reference sequence). The CDR3 bases are TGTGCCAGCAGCGCCCCACCTGGGACAGGCGGTATGAACACTGAAGCTTTCTTT. This gives the protein CASSAPPGTGGMNTEAFF.

This chain uses TRBV5-1 with TRBJ1-3, with TRBD1 matching over 8 bases. The CDR3 consists of 15 residues. Germline values: CDR1 SGHRS, CDR2 YFSETQ. The V segment lost 2 bases and the J segment 3 bases; nucleotides outside the gene matches: 4. The CDR3 region has the DNA TGCGCCAGCAGCTTTGCCAGGGGGCATGGAAACACCATATATTTT. Protein: CASSFARGHGNTIYF.

This chain joins TRBV5-1 and TRBJ2-1; no clear D gene. Germline-derived CDR1 and CDR2 are SGHRS and YFSETQ. The CDR3 consists of 13 residues. Trimming took off 7 bases at V and 1 base at J, with 9 bases between the two ends. CDR3 DNA: TGCGCCAGCCAGGCGCGATCCTACAATGAGCAGTTCTTC. Encoded protein: CASQARSYNEQFF.

The V gene is TRBV5-1, the J gene TRBJ2-5; TRBD2 is a possible D gene (6 bases). Per the germline V gene, CDR1 is SGHRS and CDR2 is YFSETQ. V was pared by 0 bases and J by 3 bases, with 12 bases between. There are 15 residues in the CDR3. CDR3 region: CASSLGSGDEETQYF. CDR3 DNA sequence: TGCGCCAGCAGCTTGGGTTCGGGGGACGAAGAGACCCAGTACTTC.

This rearrangement joins TRBV12-5 to TRBJ2-1; TRBD1 agrees at 10 bases. V lost 1 base, J lost 5 bases, and 5 bases stayed unmatched. The germline gives CDR1 LGHNT, CDR2 FRNRAP. The CDR3 extends over 16 amino acids. The CDR3 loop reads CASGLGTGGANNEQFF. As DNA, the CDR3 is TGTGCTAGTGGTTTGGGGACAGGGGGGGCAAACAATGAGCAGTTCTTC.

The V and J genes are TRBV23-1 and TRBJ2-7, with a possible D match to TRBD1 (6 bases). TRBV23-1 is reported as an ORF; its role is uncertain. CDR3 length equals 13 residues. The V gene lost 4 bases and the J gene lost 10 bases, with 17 bases spanning the gap. The CDR3 DNA reads as TGCGCCAGCAGTCGCAAAAAAGGGACAAGACAGTACTTC. Its protein product is CASSRKKGTRQYF.

A note on this clone: The sample holds other DNA sequences that translate to the same CDR3. The J gene is TRBJ1-1, the V gene TRBV28; 7 positions match TRBD1. Trimming at V came to 6 bases and at J to 0 bases, leaving 7 bases not matched to a gene. Looked up from germline, CDR1 is MDHEN and CDR2 is SYDVKM. The CDR3 contains 15 residues. CDR3 in DNA: TGTGCCAGCAGCTTACCGGGACAGTTGAACACTGAAGCTTTCTTT. As protein: CASSLPGQLNTEAFF.